The present entry profiles one TCR beta chain with its context. No antigen is known for it. No clone much larger than this one lies a single base away; base qualities are absent. The CDR3 regions of human TCRbeta chains were analyzed by immunosequencing. The published analysis was carried out like this. Repertoire TCRs were checked for matches against a reference library of SARS-CoV-2-specific TCRs that had been generated using the MIRA antigen-specificity platform. Breadth meant the fraction of unique TCRs that were SARS-CoV-2-associated, whereas depth meant the fraction of total T cells that were SARS-CoV-2-associated. Using the MIRA data, each spike-specific TCR was assigned both to the spike region to which the TCR was reactive and to a CD4 or CD8 class. Log10-transformed breadth and depth values were compared by one-way ANOVA with Sidak's multiple comparisons tests. Not all clones reach the TCRdb copy of this immuneACCESS table, which keeps in-frame sequences only. Checked studies attribute under half of the gap to unresolved V genes and leave the rest unexplained. V and J calls plus clone size are reproduced from that table; the DNA served to infer D and trimming. The sample table lists more than 100,000 clones, around 88% of them with a count of one. Jointly, the top ten make up approximately 5.4% of the sample.

The CDR3 numbers 13 residues from cysteine through phenylalanine. Only CDR3 DNA remains: 39 bases, in frame from the first base. Reading the germline V gene gives CDR1 SGHTA and CDR2 FQGNSA. V and J are truncated by 2 bases and 0 bases respectively, leaving an intervening sequence of 4 bases. This sample was taken from a study of T cell responses to AZD1222 COVID-19 vaccine (dated by TCRdb to about 2021). Turning to the overall study: AZD1222 recipients with second doses at about 4 weeks or about 12 weeks were pooled, because spike-specific TCR depth and breadth did not differ between schedules. TCR sequencing covered over 230 trial participants: 200 to 220 given two doses of AZD1222 and approximately 25 given two doses of MenACWY control vaccine. Trial participants were enrolled into age subgroups of 18-55, 56-69 and 70-plus years, which contained 148, 28 and 57 TCR-sequenced participants, respectively. The full study reports these points: Spike-specific TCR breadth and depth rose significantly after two AZD1222 doses compared with day 0 and with MenACWY recipients. Because no samples from the day 14 peak response were available, repertoires could be characterized only after the peak T cell response. Participants were mostly white British and included more females than males, and it was suggested by the authors that clonal diversity may have been underestimated. The vaccine-associated CD4 TCRs covered the entire spike protein, and the dominant responses fell in regions 160-218 and 743-854. In the small 56-69-year group, the increase in depth fell short of significance, most likely because of low power. Conclusions about previously exposed vaccinees are limited, since just 6 or 7 AZD1222 recipients were seropositive for SARS-CoV-2 at baseline. Reportedly, almost half of the unique spike-specific TCRs recognized epitopes lying outside the regions that are mutated in the B.1.351 and B.1.1.7 variants.

The sample's time point label, in plain terms: baseline before first vaccination. Vaccinee samples came from UK trials COV001 and COV002, including a single-blind randomized controlled phase 2/3 trial of AZD1222 (ChAdOx1 nCoV-19) in healthy adults. For TCRbeta chain sequencing, PBMC samples from trial participants were taken at day 0 and at day 28 after the second dose. Recombination connected TRBV7-2 to TRBJ2-5, with the D gene not clear enough to name. Specimen: peripheral blood, collected on day 0 of AZD1222 vaccination. The sequence derives from an adult in good health. The nucleotide sequence is given as TGTGCCAGCAGCTTAACGGACCAAGAGACCCAGTACTTC. Translated, this gives CASSLTDQETQYF.